This is a list of T cell receptor beta chains from one sample in a study of blood T cells in healthy people across ages. TCRdb re-derived calls from the 5' RACE reads in MiXCR, one entry per CDR3 protein. The sample shows a few hundred thousand distinct CDR3 sequences, 25% to 30% of them seen only once. Input material: blood. The receptors derive from a woman in her seventies in good health. The CDR3 runs from the conserved cysteine through the conserved F or W. The D gene is left open where the match is weak. Where a row states a size, it is once, few, many or the class of an expanded clone; other rows omit it.

CASSGRGPGTEAFF TGTGCCAGCAGCGGGAGGGGACCGGGCACTGAAGCTTTCTTT - - TRBJ1-1 TRBV12-3/TRBV12-4
CSATLRGGRDGYTF TGCAGTGCTACCCTGAGGGGGGGGCGCGATGGCTACACCTTC - - TRBJ1-2 TRBV20-1
CASSPDTNEQFF TGCGCCAGCAGCCCCGATACCAATGAGCAGTTCTTC - few TRBJ2-1 TRBV5-1
CASSPRRASGTHNEQFF TGTGCCAGCAGTCCCAGACGGGCCAGCGGGACCCACAATGAGCAGTTCTTC TRBD2 - TRBJ2-1 TRBV12-3/TRBV12-4
CASSPGLASDEQFF TGTGCCAGCAGCCCCGGACTAGCGTCGGATGAGCAGTTCTTC TRBD2 - TRBJ2-1 TRBV7-6
CASSVAEGASKTQYF TGTGCCAGCAGCGTAGCGGAGGGGGCCTCAAAGACCCAGTACTTC - - TRBJ2-5 TRBV9
CASSLAEGRGFYEQYF TGTGCCAGCAGCTTAGCCGAGGGAAGAGGATTCTACGAGCAGTACTTC - - TRBJ2-7 TRBV7-2
CASRGIGQNYEQYF TGTGCCAGCAGAGGGATCGGACAGAACTACGAGCAGTACTTC - - TRBJ2-7 TRBV28
CASSERGNQPQHF TGTGCCAGCAGTGAACGGGGCAATCAGCCCCAGCATTTT - many TRBJ1-5 TRBV6-1
CASSLGQRNEKLFF TGCGCCAGCAGCTTGGGACAGCGGAATGAAAAACTGTTTTTT - many TRBJ1-4 TRBV5-1
CASSRDRVAYEQYF TGTGCCAGCAGTCGGGACAGGGTAGCCTACGAGCAGTACTTC TRBD1 - TRBJ2-7 TRBV27
CSATATGGKTEAFF TGCAGTGCTACTGCTACGGGTGGGAAGACTGAAGCTTTCTTT - few TRBJ1-1 TRBV20-1
CASRVRDRENQPQHF TGTGCCAGCAGGGTACGGGACAGGGAGAATCAGCCCCAGCATTTT TRBD1 - TRBJ1-5 TRBV6-6
CASSLATFARDGNTIYF TGTGCCAGCAGCTTAGCGACATTTGCCCGAGATGGAAACACCATATATTTT - many TRBJ1-3 TRBV7-6
CASSTETGGANTGELFF TGTGCCAGCAGCACAGAGACAGGGGGTGCGAACACCGGGGAGCTGTTTTTT TRBD1 - TRBJ2-2 TRBV7-6
CAIKDRLKDNEQFF TGTGCCATTAAGGACAGACTAAAGGACAATGAGCAGTTCTTC - few TRBJ2-1 TRBV10-3
CASSLLAGTSGSVDEQYF TGTGCCAGCAGTTTACTTGCGGGGACTAGCGGGAGTGTGGACGAGCAGTACTTC TRBD2 - TRBJ2-7 TRBV27
CASSFGGGNEKLFF TGTGCCAGCAGTTTTGGCGGGGGCAATGAAAAACTGTTTTTT - few TRBJ1-4 TRBV28
CASSFRSGTGQSQETQYF TGTGCCAGCAGCTTCCGGTCCGGGACAGGCCAATCCCAAGAGACCCAGTACTTC TRBD1 - TRBJ2-5 TRBV5-5
CSAATGGSEKLFF TGCAGCGCCGCGACAGGGGGATCAGAAAAACTGTTTTTT TRBD1 - TRBJ1-4 TRBV29-1
CASSQPTSGPTFSYEQYF TGTGCCAGCAGCCAACCGACTAGCGGGCCCACCTTCTCCTACGAGCAGTACTTC TRBD2 - TRBJ2-7 TRBV4-2
CSASTGDTGELFF TGCAGTGCTTCTACAGGGGACACCGGGGAGCTGTTTTTT TRBD1 - TRBJ2-2 TRBV20-1